The 32 T cell receptor beta chains in this list originate from one sample, sequenced in a study of blood T cell repertoires in COVID-19. The assay was immunoSEQ multiplex PCR, and TCRdb's table has in-frame clones only and misses some. The sample yields 200,000 to 300,000 clones, approximately 80% seen once. Sequencing was done on a sample of peripheral blood. Receptor source: a man aged 40-55 years with acute or convalescent COVID-19.

This clone was detected once. The chain has TRBV25-1 and TRBJ1-2; TRBD1 might be the D (6 bases). The CDR3 loop spans 14 amino acids. Per the germline V gene, CDR1 is MGHDK and CDR2 is SYGVNS. The germline V and J ends were trimmed by 1 base and 8 bases, with 14 bases remaining between them. This CDR3 reads CASSESGGVGGYTF. CDR3 DNA sequence: TGTGCCAGCAGTGAATCTGGGGGCGTGGGAGGCTACACCTTC.

The genes are TRBV2 and TRBJ1-4, with 9 bases fitting TRBD1. The germline V gene encodes CDR1 SNHLY and CDR2 FYNNEI. V was pared by 6 bases and J by 8 bases, with 7 bases of the junction left unmatched. The CDR3 is made up of 14 amino acids. For the CDR3, the DNA is TGTGCCAGCAGGCAACAGGGGGCCGGCGAAAAACTGTTTTTT. Translation: CASRQQGAGEKLFF.

This clone was detected once. The gene calls are TRBV7-3 and TRBJ1-1; the D gene is possibly TRBD1 (5 bases). Germline CDR1 SGHTA, CDR2 FQGTGA. The CDR3 contains 14 residues. V lost 5 bases and J 5 bases, leaving 15 bases between the germline ends. The CDR3 DNA is TGTGCCAGCAGCCCGGACACGTTCGGGACTGAAGCTTTCTTT. This gives the protein CASSPDTFGTEAFF.

The chain employs TRBV9 and TRBJ2-2, with no clear D. The CDR3 runs to 15 residues. Per the germline V gene, CDR1 is SGDLS and CDR2 is YYNGEE. V dropped 4 bases and J dropped 0 bases, with 10 bases sitting between them. The CDR3 bases are TGTGCCAGCAGCTCAGGCCGACCGAACACCGGGGAGCTGTTTTTT. Translated: CASSSGRPNTGELFF.

This chain connects TRBV21-1 to TRBJ1-5. TRBV21-1 is listed as a pseudogene. This CDR3 comprises 22 residues. CDR3 in DNA: TGTGCCAGCAAAGATTTAAAGGCGGCAGGCCTGGAGGGATACAATAGCAATCAGCCCCAGCATTTT. This codes for CASKDLKAAGLEGYNSNQPQHF.

The chain combines TRBV6-5 with TRBJ1-1; a possible D gene is TRBD1 (6 bases). The CDR3 runs 15 residues. Trimming pared 6 bases from V and 3 bases from J, leaving 17 bases between. Looked up from germline, CDR1 is MNHEY and CDR2 is SVGAGI. This CDR3 is CASRPTGGRDTEAFF. The DNA for the CDR3 is TGTGCCAGCAGACCAACGGGGGGCCGGGACACTGAAGCTTTCTTT.

The chain links TRBV14 to TRBJ1-1; D is unclear. This CDR3 region has 13 residues. V gave up 4 bases and J gave up 4 bases, with 10 bases separating them. CDR1 and CDR2 (germline): SGHDN, FVKESK. In DNA, the CDR3 is TGTGCCAGCAGCCCCGGACTGGGCACTGAAGCTTTCTTT. Protein sequence: CASSPGLGTEAFF. Together with reference TRBV14 and TRBJ1-1, the CDR3 gives the full variable domain: EAGVTQFPSHSVIEKGQTVTLRCDPISGHDNLYWYRRVMGKEIKFLLHFVKESKQDESGMPNNRFLAERTGGTYSTLKVQPAELEDSGVYFCASSPGLGTEAFFGQGTRLTVV.

This chain uses TRBV2 with TRBJ1-4, with 10 bases that match TRBD1. Losses at the gene ends were 6 bases for V and 7 bases for J; bases not matched to a gene: 11. The CDR3 covers 16 residues. CDR1 is SNHLY and CDR2 is FYNNEI in the germline V gene. CDR3 residues: CASRRDRGSRVEKLFF. DNA of the CDR3: TGTGCCAGCAGGAGGGACAGGGGATCCAGGGTTGAAAAACTGTTTTTT.

This clone came up a few times. This chain links TRBV14 with TRBJ2-1; D is perhaps TRBD2 (5 bases). Germline CDR1 is SGHDN and CDR2 is FVKESK. The CDR3 length is 13 residues. V was pared by 4 bases and J by 15 bases, with 19 bases between. CDR3 protein: CASSPSFSGSVFF. The CDR3 DNA sequence: TGTGCCAGCAGCCCCTCCTTTTCGGGATCAGTGTTCTTC. Full variable domain (rest looked up from reference TRBV14 and TRBJ2-1): EAGVTQFPSHSVIEKGQTVTLRCDPISGHDNLYWYRRVMGKEIKFLLHFVKESKQDESGMPNNRFLAERTGGTYSTLKVQPAELEDSGVYFCASSPSFSGSVFFGPGTRLTVL.

This chain connects TRBV15 to TRBJ2-3; TRBD2 aligns across 13 bases. Germline V gene sequence: CDR1 LNHNV, CDR2 YYDKDF (reference sequence). The CDR3 runs to 19 residues. V was pared by 0 bases and J by 2 bases, with 8 bases of the junction left unmatched. Here the CDR3 reads CATSRDGTSGVVYTDTQYF. The CDR3 nucleotides read TGTGCCACCAGCAGAGACGGGACTAGCGGGGTAGTGTACACAGATACGCAGTATTTT.

This rearrangement joins TRBV27 to TRBJ2-7; 7 positions agree with TRBD2. Germline CDR1 MNHEY, CDR2 SMNVEV (reference sequence). This CDR3 is built from 15 residues. V shed 4 bases and J 7 bases; nucleotides not matched to a gene: 13. Written as DNA, the CDR3 is TGTGCCAGCAGTTCCCGGGTAGCGGGCCGTCGGGAGCAGTACTTC. This encodes CASSSRVAGRREQYF.

The chain is built from TRBV18 and TRBJ2-5, with 12 bases aligning to TRBD2. The CDR3 spans 15 residues. Trimming took 6 bases from V and 3 from J; bases not matched to a gene: 5. Germline CDR1 KGHSH, CDR2 LQKENI. DNA of the CDR3: TGTGCCAGCTCGCTAGGACTAGCGGGAAAAGAGACCCAGTACTTC. It yields the protein CASSLGLAGKETQYF.

This sequence joins TRBV9 and TRBJ2-5, with 9 bases lining up with TRBD1. Germline V gene sequence: CDR1 SGDLS, CDR2 YYNGEE. The V gene end was trimmed by 4 bases and the J gene end by 4 bases; junction bases not matched to a gene: 5. This CDR3 is 14 amino acids long. This CDR3 reads CASSKGQGRETQYF. CDR3 in DNA: TGTGCCAGCAGCAAAGGACAGGGGAGAGAGACCCAGTACTTC.

The chain links TRBV2 to TRBJ1-4; a possible D gene is TRBD1 (5 bases). From germline, CDR1 is SNHLY and CDR2 FYNNEI. Trimming left V 4 bases short and J 0 bases short, with 12 bases between. This CDR3 comprises 16 residues. The CDR3 nucleotides are TGTGCCAGCAGTGGCGGCGGGGCAGCAACTAATGAAAAACTGTTTTTT. Protein: CASSGGGAATNEKLFF.

This chain joins TRBV19 and TRBJ1-3; 7 bases are a match to TRBD1. This CDR3 is built from 16 residues. The junction had 10 bases not matched to a gene; V was cut back by 4 bases and J by 4 bases. The V gene's germline CDR1 is LNHDA and CDR2 SQIVND (reference sequence). The CDR3: CASSTRQTGSGNTIYF. The DNA of the CDR3 is TGTGCCAGTAGTACTCGACAGACAGGGTCCGGAAACACCATATATTTT. The variable domain in full, completed from reference TRBV19 and TRBJ1-3, reads DGGITQSPKYLFRKEGQNVTLSCEQNLNHDAMYWYRQDPGQGLRLIYYSQIVNDFQKGDIAEGYSVSREKKESFPLTVTSAQKNPTAFYLCASSTRQTGSGNTIYFGEGSWLTVV.

This clone was picked up a small number of times. The chain is built from TRBV7-7 and TRBJ2-2; 9 nucleotides align to TRBD2. V lost 4 bases to trimming and J lost 4 bases; unmatched junction nucleotides: 10. Germline CDR1 and CDR2: SSHAT and FNYEAQ (reference sequence). The CDR3 is 17 residues long. The CDR3 reads CASSSEIAGAVTGELFF. The CDR3 DNA sequence: TGTGCCAGCAGCTCAGAGATAGCGGGAGCGGTCACCGGGGAGCTGTTTTTT.

The chain couples TRBV7-8 to TRBJ1-5; D remains ambiguous. This CDR3 region has 13 residues. Between the trimmed V and J ends, which lost 1 base and 6 bases, there was a span of 7 bases. The V gene's germline CDR1 is SGHVS and CDR2 FQNEAQ. Here the CDR3 reads CASSLGHSQPQHF. The CDR3 coding sequence is TGTGCCAGCAGCTTAGGACACAGTCAGCCCCAGCATTTT.

Turning to this clone: Other DNA sequences in this sample translate to the same CDR3. This chain links TRBV11-2 with TRBJ1-1; D is possibly TRBD1 (5 bases). Germline CDR1 is SGHAT and CDR2 is FQNNGV. The CDR3 has 14 amino acids. The ends were cut back, 5 bases at V and 1 base at J, with 11 bases in the middle. CDR3 coding DNA: TGTGCCAGCAGCCCGGGGGTGAGGAACACTGAAGCTTTCTTT. Translated: CASSPGVRNTEAFF.

V gene TRBV4-3 combines with J gene TRBJ1-5; D not resolved. The CDR3 loop spans 14 amino acids. The germline V gene encodes CDR1 LGHNA and CDR2 YSLEER. Trimming took off 0 bases at V and 3 bases at J, with 6 bases between the two ends. CDR3 DNA: TGCGCCAGCAGCCAAGAACTAAACAATCAGCCCCAGCATTTT. Its protein is CASSQELNNQPQHF.

This chain connects TRBV27 to TRBJ1-5; D call uncertain. The CDR3 totals 14 residues. V was cut by 2 bases and J by 7 bases, with 12 bases left in between. Germline CDR1 reads MNHEY; CDR2 reads SMNVEV (reference sequence). The chain's CDR3 is CASSLGGPHQPQHF. The CDR3 DNA sequence: TGTGCCAGCAGTTTAGGAGGGCCCCACCAGCCCCAGCATTTT.

The chain has TRBV19 and TRBJ1-2; 10 positions agree with TRBD1. Germline values: CDR1 LNHDA, CDR2 SQIVND (reference sequence). This CDR3 is built from 13 residues. The ends lost 9 bases at V and 4 bases at J; junction bases unmatched: 5. CDR3 bases: TGTGCCAGCCAGACAGGGGGCATCTATGGCTACACCTTC. Amino acids: CASQTGGIYGYTF.

The chain joins TRBV6-6 to TRBJ1-1, with D perhaps TRBD1 (6 bases). V was cut by 2 bases and J by 8 bases, with 9 bases left in between. CDR3 length: 12 amino acids. Germline V gene lookup returns CDR1 MNHNY and CDR2 SVGAGI (reference sequence). CDR3 DNA sequence: TGTGCCAGCAGTTACCCGGACAGAGAAGCTTTCTTT. Its translation: CASSYPDREAFF.

In DNA, the CDR3 is TGTGCCAGCAGCCCCCGCGGACAGATCTCCTACGAGCAGTACTTC. Protein: CASSPRGQISYEQYF. J is TRBJ2-7 and V is TRBV9; D is possibly TRBD1 (6 bases). V was shortened by 4 bases and J by 0 bases, with 14 bases between the two germline ends. The germline V gene has CDR1 SGDLS and CDR2 YYNGEE. The CDR3 is 15 residues long.

This clone was counted once. The rearrangement links TRBV30 to TRBJ1-1, with D tentatively TRBD1 (5 bases). The CDR3 is 15 amino acids. Germline lookup yields CDR1 GTSNPN and CDR2 SVGIG (reference sequence). The V gene lost 2 bases and the J gene lost 5 bases, with 18 bases spanning the gap. The CDR3 region is CAWSRRAGSWTEAFF. CDR3 coding DNA: TGTGCCTGGAGTAGGAGGGCAGGGTCATGGACTGAAGCTTTCTTT. Drawing the rest from reference TRBV30 and TRBJ1-1, the complete variable domain is SQTIHQWPATLVQPVGSPLSLECTVEGTSNPNLYWYRQAAGRGLQLLFYSVGIGQISSEVPQNLSASRPQDRQFILSSKKLLLSDSGFYLCAWSRRAGSWTEAFFGQGTRLTVV.

The chain links TRBV19 to TRBJ2-2; 9 nucleotides agree with TRBD1. The J segment lost 3 bases and the V segment lost 3 bases, leaving 5 bases of the junction unmatched. The CDR3 consists of 16 residues. Germline V gene data show CDR1 as LNHDA and CDR2 as SQIVND (reference sequence). Here the CDR3 DNA reads TGTGCCAGTAGTATTCAGACAGGGGGTCACACCGGGGAGCTGTTTTTT. This translates into CASSIQTGGHTGELFF.

This chain connects TRBV27 to TRBJ2-1; 7 nucleotides align to TRBD2. The length of the CDR3 is 16 residues. Germline trimming cut 4 bases from V and 4 bases from J; bases unmatched to any gene: 10. The germline V gene encodes CDR1 MNHEY and CDR2 SMNVEV (reference sequence). CDR3 sequence reads: CASSSGGRVGYNEQFF. CDR3 sequence (DNA): TGTGCCAGCAGTTCAGGCGGGAGAGTAGGGTACAATGAGCAGTTCTTC.

CDR3: CAISESPQERHGYTF. The CDR3 DNA follows: TGTGCCATCAGTGAGTCTCCCCAGGAACGGCATGGCTACACCTTC. This chain uses TRBV10-3 with TRBJ1-2; no clear D. This CDR3 comprises 15 residues. Germline CDR1 is ENHRY and CDR2 is SYGVKD. Trimming took 0 bases from V and 6 from J, leaving 14 bases between them.

The CDR3 reads CASSQDNTDYEQYF. DNA of the CDR3: TGTGCCAGCAGCCAAGATAATACTGATTACGAGCAGTACTTC. The genes are TRBV4-2 and TRBJ2-7; D remains unclear. CDR3 length: 14 residues. Germline V gene data show CDR1 as LGHNA and CDR2 as YNFKEQ. The germline V and J ends were trimmed by 0 bases and 4 bases, with 10 bases remaining between them.

The V and J genes are TRBV6-6 and TRBJ1-4; D not certain. The CDR3 sequence is 16 residues long. Deletions cut 4 bases from V and 0 bases from J, with 12 bases between. Germline V gives CDR1 MNHNY, CDR2 SVGAGI (reference sequence). Written as DNA, the CDR3 is TGTGCCAGCAGTTTCCTCGGGGTAGCAACTAATGAAAAACTGTTTTTT. Residues: CASSFLGVATNEKLFF.

J is TRBJ2-1 and V is TRBV30; TRBD1 might be the D (6 bases). Germline CDR1 GTSNPN, CDR2 SVGIG (reference sequence). The CDR3 length is 14 residues. Trimming cost V 8 bases and J 2 bases, with 16 bases left between them. CDR3 residues: CARDTSNPYNEQFF. The CDR3, as DNA: TGTGCCCGGGACACTAGTAATCCCTACAATGAGCAGTTCTTC.

The rearrangement joins TRBV2 to TRBJ1-5; 7 positions match TRBD1. With V trimmed by 4 bases and J by 2 bases, 5 bases remained unmatched. The CDR3 is made up of 15 amino acids. Germline V gives CDR1 SNHLY, CDR2 FYNNEI. Here the CDR3 DNA reads TGTGCCAGCAGTGCAGGGGGTTTTGGCAATCAGCCCCAGCATTTT. It is translated as CASSAGGFGNQPQHF.

The genes are TRBV19 and TRBJ2-6; weak D call: TRBD1 (5 bases). V was pared by 10 bases and J by 0 bases, with 22 bases between. This CDR3 is built from 18 residues. Per the germline V gene, CDR1 is LNHDA and CDR2 is SQIVND (reference sequence). The CDR3 DNA follows: TGTGCCACCTTACCGACTCTGACAGTCCGCTCTGGGGCCAACGTCCTGACTTTC. As protein: CATLPTLTVRSGANVLTF. Full variable domain (remainder filled in from reference TRBV19 and TRBJ2-6): DGGITQSPKYLFRKEGQNVTLSCEQNLNHDAMYWYRQDPGQGLRLIYYSQIVNDFQKGDIAEGYSVSREKKESFPLTVTSAQKNPTAFYLCATLPTLTVRSGANVLTFGAGSRLTVL.